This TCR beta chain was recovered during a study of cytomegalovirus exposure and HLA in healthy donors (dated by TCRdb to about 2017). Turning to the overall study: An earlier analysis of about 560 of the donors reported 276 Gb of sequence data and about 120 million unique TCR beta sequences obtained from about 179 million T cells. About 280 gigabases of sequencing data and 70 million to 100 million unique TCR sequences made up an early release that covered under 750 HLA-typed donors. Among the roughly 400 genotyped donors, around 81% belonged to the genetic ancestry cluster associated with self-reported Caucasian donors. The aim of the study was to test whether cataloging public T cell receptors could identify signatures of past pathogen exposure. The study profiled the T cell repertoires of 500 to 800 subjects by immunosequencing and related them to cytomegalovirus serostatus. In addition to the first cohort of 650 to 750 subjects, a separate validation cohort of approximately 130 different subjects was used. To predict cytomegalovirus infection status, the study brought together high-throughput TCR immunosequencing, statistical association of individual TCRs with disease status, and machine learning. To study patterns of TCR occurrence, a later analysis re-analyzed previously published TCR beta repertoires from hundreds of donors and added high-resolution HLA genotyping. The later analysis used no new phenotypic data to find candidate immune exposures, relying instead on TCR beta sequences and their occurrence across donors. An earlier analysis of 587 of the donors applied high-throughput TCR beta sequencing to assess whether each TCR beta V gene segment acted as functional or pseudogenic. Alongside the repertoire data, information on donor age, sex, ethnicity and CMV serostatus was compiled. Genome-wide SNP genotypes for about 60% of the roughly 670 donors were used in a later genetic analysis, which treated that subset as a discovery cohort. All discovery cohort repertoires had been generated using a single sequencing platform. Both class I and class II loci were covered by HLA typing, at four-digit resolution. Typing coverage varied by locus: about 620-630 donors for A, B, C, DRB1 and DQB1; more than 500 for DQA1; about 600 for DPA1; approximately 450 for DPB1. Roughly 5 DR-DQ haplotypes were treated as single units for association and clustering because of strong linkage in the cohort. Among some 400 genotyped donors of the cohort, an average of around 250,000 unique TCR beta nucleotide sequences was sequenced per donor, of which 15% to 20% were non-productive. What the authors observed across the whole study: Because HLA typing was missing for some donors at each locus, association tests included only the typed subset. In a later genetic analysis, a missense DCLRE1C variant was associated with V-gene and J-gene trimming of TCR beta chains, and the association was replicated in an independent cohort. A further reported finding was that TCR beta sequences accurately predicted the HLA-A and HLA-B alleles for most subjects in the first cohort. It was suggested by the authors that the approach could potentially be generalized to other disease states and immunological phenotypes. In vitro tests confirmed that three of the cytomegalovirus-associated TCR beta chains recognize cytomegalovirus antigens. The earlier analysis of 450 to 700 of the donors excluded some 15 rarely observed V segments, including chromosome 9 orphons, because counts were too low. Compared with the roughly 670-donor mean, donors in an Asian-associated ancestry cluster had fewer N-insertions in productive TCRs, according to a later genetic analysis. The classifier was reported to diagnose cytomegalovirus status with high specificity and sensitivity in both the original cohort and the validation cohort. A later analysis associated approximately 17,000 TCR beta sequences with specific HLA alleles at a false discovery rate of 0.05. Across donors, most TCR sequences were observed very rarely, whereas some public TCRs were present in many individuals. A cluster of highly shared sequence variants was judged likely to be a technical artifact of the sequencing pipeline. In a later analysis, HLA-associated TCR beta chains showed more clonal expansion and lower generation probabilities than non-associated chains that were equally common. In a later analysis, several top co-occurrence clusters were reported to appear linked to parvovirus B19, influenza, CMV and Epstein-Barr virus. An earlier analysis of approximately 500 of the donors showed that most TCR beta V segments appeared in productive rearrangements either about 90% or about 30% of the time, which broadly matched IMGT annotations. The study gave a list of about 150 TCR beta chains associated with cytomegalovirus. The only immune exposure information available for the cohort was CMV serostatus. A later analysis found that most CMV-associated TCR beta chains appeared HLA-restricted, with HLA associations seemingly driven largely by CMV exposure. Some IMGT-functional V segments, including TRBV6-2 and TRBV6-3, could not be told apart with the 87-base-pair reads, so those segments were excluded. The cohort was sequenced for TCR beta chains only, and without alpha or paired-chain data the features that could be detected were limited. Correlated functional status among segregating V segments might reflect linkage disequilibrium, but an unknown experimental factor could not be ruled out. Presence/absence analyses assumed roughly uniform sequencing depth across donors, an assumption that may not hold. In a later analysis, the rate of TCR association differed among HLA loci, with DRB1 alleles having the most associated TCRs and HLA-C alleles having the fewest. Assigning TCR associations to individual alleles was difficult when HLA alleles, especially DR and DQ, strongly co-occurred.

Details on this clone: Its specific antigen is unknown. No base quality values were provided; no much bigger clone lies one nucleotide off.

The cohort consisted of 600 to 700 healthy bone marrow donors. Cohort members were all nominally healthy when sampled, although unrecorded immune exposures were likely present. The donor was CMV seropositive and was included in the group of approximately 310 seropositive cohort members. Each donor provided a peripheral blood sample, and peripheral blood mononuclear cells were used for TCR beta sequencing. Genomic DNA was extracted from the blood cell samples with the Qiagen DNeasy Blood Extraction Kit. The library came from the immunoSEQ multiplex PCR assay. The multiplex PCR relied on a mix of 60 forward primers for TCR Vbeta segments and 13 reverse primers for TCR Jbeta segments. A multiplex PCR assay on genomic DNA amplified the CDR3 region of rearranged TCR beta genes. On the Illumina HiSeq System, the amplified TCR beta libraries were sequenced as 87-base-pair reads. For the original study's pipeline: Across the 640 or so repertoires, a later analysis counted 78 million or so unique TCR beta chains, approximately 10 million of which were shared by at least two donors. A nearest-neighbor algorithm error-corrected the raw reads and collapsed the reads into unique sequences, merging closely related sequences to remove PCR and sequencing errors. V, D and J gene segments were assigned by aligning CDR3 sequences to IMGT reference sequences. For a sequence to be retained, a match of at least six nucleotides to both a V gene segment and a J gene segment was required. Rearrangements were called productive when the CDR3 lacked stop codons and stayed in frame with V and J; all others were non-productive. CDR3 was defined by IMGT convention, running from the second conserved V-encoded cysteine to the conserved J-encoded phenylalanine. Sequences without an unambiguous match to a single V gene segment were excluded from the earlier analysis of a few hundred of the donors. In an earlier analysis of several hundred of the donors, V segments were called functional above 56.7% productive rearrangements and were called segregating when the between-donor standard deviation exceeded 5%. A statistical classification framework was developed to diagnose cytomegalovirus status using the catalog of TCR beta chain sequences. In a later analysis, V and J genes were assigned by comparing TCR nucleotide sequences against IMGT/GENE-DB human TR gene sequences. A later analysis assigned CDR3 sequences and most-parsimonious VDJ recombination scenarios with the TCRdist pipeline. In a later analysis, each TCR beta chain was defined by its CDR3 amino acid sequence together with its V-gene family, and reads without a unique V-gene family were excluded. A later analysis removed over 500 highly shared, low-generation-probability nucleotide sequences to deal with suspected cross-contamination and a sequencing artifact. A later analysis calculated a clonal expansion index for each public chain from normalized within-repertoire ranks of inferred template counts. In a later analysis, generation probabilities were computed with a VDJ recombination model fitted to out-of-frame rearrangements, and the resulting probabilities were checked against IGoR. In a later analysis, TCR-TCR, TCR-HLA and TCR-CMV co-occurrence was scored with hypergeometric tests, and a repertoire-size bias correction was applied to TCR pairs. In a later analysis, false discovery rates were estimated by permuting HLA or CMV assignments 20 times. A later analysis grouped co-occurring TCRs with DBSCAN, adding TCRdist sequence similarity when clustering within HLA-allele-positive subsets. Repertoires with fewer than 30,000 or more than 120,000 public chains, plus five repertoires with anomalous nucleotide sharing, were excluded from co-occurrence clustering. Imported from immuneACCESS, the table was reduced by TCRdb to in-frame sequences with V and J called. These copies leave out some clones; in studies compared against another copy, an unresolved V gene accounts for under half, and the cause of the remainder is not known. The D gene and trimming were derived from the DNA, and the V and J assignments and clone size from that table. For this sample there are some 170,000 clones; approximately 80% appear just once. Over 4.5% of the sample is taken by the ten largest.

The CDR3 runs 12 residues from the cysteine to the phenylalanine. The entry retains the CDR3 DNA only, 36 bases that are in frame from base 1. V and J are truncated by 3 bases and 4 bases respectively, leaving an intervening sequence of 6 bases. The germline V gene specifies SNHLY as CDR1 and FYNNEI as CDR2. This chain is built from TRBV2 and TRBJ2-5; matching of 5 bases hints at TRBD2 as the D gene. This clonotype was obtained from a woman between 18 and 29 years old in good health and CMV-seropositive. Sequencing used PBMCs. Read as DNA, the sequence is TGTGCCAGCAGTGATACTAGAGAGACCCAGTACTTC. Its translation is CASSDTRETQYF. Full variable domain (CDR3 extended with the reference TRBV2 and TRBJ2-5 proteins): EPEVTQTPSHQVTQMGQEVILRCVPISNHLYFYWYRQILGQKVEFLVSFYNNEISEKSEIFDDQFSVERPDGSNFTLKIRSTKLEDSAMYFCASSDTRETQYFGPGTRLLVL.